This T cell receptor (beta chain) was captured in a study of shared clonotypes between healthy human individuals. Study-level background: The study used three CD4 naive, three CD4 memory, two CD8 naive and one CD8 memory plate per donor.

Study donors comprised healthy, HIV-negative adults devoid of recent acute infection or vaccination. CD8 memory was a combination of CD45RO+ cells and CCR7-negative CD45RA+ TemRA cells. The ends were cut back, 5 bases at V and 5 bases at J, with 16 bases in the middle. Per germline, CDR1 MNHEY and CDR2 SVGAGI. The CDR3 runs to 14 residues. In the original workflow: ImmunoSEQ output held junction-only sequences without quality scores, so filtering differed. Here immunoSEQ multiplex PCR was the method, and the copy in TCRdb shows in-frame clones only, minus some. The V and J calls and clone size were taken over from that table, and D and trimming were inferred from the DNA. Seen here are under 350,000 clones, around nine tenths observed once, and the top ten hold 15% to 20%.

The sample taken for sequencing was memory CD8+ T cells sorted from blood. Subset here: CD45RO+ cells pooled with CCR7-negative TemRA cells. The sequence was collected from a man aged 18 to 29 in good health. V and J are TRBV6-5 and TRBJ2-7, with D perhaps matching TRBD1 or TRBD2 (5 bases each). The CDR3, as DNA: TGTGCCAGCAGTCTCAGGGAGTACGGGGACGAGCAGTACTTC. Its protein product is CASSLREYGDEQYF.